The 12 T cell receptor beta chains below all came from one sample that was sequenced in a study of monozygotic twins with inflammatory bowel disease. TCRdb reprocessed the 5' RACE reads and reports one entry per CDR3 protein, with no DNA. With about 210,000 distinct CDR3 sequences in the sample, the ten largest clones hold roughly 7.7%. Specimen: blood. The source of these receptors is a human donor with ulcerative colitis or Crohn's disease, or a healthy co-twin of an affected twin (not recorded which).

This chain links TRBV7-3 with TRBJ2-3; absent DNA, TCRdb's TRBD1 call cannot be checked. CDR1 is SGHTA, CDR2 FQGTGA, per germline. The CDR3 length is 15 residues. The CDR3 loop is CASSLTWNPADTQYF.

The V and J genes are TRBV5-1 and TRBJ2-1; TCRdb proposes TRBD1, but this gene call is untestable without DNA. Germline CDR1 is SGHRS and CDR2 is YFSETQ. CDR3 size: 19 residues. This chain's CDR3 is CASSSGGGDSSVSYNEQFF.

The rearrangement links TRBV5-6 to TRBJ2-2; TCRdb lists TRBD1, though no DNA is available to test this call. Germline CDR1 SGHDT, CDR2 YYEEEE. This CDR3 contains 14 residues. CDR3 region: CASSLPNRAGELFF.

J is TRBJ1-2 and V is TRBV19; absent DNA, TCRdb's TRBD1 call cannot be checked. CDR3 length: 15 residues. Germline V gives CDR1 LNHDA, CDR2 SQIVND (reference sequence). CDR3 region: CASRTTGGAGYGYTF. The full variable domain, rest sourced from reference TRBV19 and TRBJ1-2, is DGGITQSPKYLFRKEGQNVTLSCEQNLNHDAMYWYRQDPGQGLRLIYYSQIVNDFQKGDIAEGYSVSREKKESFPLTVTSAQKNPTAFYLCASRTTGGAGYGYTFGSGTRLTVV.

This sequence joins TRBV18 and TRBJ2-1. This CDR3 is 13 amino acids long. CDR1 is KGHSH and CDR2 is LQKENI in the germline V gene. CDR3: CASSPSANNEQFF.

V gene TRBV4-2 combines with J gene TRBJ2-1; TCRdb's assignment of TRBD2 cannot be checked, as there is no DNA. The CDR3 consists of 19 residues. Germline CDR1 is LGHNA and CDR2 is YNFKEQ. The CDR3: CASSQEVRLAEFSYNEQFF.

The rearrangement links TRBV6-4 to TRBJ2-7; lacking DNA, the TRBD1 call made by TCRdb goes unchecked. Germline V gene lookup returns CDR1 MRHNA and CDR2 SNTAGT. This CDR3 region has 19 residues. CDR3: CASSLVMGAGNELRYEQYF.

The V call is TRBV2, the J call TRBJ1-2; the TCRdb D gene call, TRBD1, has no DNA to confirm it. Germline assignment: CDR1 SNHLY and CDR2 FYNNEI. The CDR3 contains 13 residues. The CDR3 sequence: CASSEMGDRGYTF.

The chain is built from TRBV20-1 and TRBJ2-7; the D call of TRBD2 rests on TCRdb alone, since no DNA is present to check it. Germline-derived CDR1 and CDR2 are DFQATT and SNEGSKA (reference sequence). This CDR3 has 14 residues. This chain's CDR3 is CSARAGLAGTGGYF.

The CDR3 loop is CASSLDLLAGGTDTQYF. The chain joins TRBV5-4 to TRBJ2-3; the D gene TCRdb calls, TRBD2, cannot be checked with no DNA. Germline values: CDR1 SGHNT, CDR2 YYREEE (reference sequence). This CDR3 has 17 residues.

This chain uses TRBV5-8 with TRBJ2-3; TCRdb reports TRBD1, a call that lacks DNA to check it against. Germline CDR1 reads SGHTS; CDR2 reads YDEGEE. The CDR3 length is 14 residues. CDR3 protein: CASSFPGAPDTQYF.

V is TRBV5-6 and J is TRBJ2-1; absent DNA, TCRdb's TRBD1 call cannot be checked. Germline V gives CDR1 SGHDT, CDR2 YYEEEE. The CDR3 covers 17 residues. CDR3 region: CASSLVGTGGAYNEQFF.